Below are 12 T cell receptor beta chains sequenced from a single sample in a study of T cells after posttransplantation cyclophosphamide. Libraries were prepared by immunoSEQ multiplex PCR; TCRdb keeps only in-frame clonotypes and omits some of them. This repertoire holds around 24,000 clones, and none appear only once. The sequencing sample was made of PBMCs. Receptors originate from a woman aged 55-70 years in good health, CMV-negative, and a related stem cell transplant donor.

This clone was found many times. V is TRBV7-9 and J is TRBJ2-2; D possibly corresponds to TRBD2 (6 bases). The V gene lost 6 bases and the J gene lost 5 bases, with 16 bases spanning the gap. The germline V gene has CDR1 SEHNR and CDR2 FQNEAQ (reference sequence). The CDR3 spans 15 residues. CDR3 sequence: CASSYMTSYTGELFF. The DNA of the CDR3 is TGTGCCAGCAGTTATATGACTAGTTATACCGGGGAGCTGTTTTTT.

This clone was counted many times. This chain links TRBV7-6 with TRBJ2-6; TRBD1 is a possible D gene (6 bases). The CDR3 runs 17 residues. Germline CDR1 is SGHVS and CDR2 is FNYEAQ. V lost 4 bases and J lost 2, with 15 bases in between. DNA for the CDR3: TGTGCCAGCAGCTCTAAACAGGGAAGGCCTGGGGCCAACGTCCTGACTTTC. It codes for CASSSKQGRPGANVLTF.

This clone was counted many times. V is TRBV7-8 and J is TRBJ2-7; tentative D call: TRBD2 (6 bases). Germline assignment: CDR1 SGHVS and CDR2 FQNEAQ. The CDR3 totals 15 residues. V was cut by 2 bases and J by 6 bases, with 17 bases left in between. The CDR3, as DNA: TGTGCCAGCAGCTTACTAGGAATTCACGGGAGCGAGCAGTACTTC. It yields the protein CASSLLGIHGSEQYF.

This clone was found many times. The chain has TRBV5-1 and TRBJ2-2, with 8 positions matching TRBD2. CDR1 is SGHRS, CDR2 YFSETQ, per germline. CDR3 length equals 17 residues. Trimming at V came to 4 bases and at J to 7 bases, leaving 15 bases not matched to a gene. CDR3 DNA: TGCGCCAGCAGCACACTGACTAGCGCGGATTTACGCGGGGAGCTGTTTTTT. Its translation: CASSTLTSADLRGELFF.

This clone was recorded at least ten times. The chain uses TRBV28 and TRBJ1-1; D remains ambiguous. V was cut by 5 bases and J by 5 bases, with 6 bases left in between. The CDR3 runs 11 residues. Germline V gives CDR1 MDHEN, CDR2 SYDVKM. CDR3 sequence reads: CASSHWTEAFF. CDR3 DNA sequence: TGTGCCAGCAGTCACTGGACTGAAGCTTTCTTT.

This sequence joins TRBV25-1 and TRBJ1-5, with 7 bases lining up with TRBD1. Germline trimming cut 3 bases from V and 0 bases from J; bases unmatched to any gene: 5. This CDR3 contains 16 residues. In germline, CDR1 is MGHDK, CDR2 SYGVNS. The CDR3 here is CASSEAGTVSNQPQHF. As DNA, the CDR3 is TGTGCCAGCAGTGAGGCCGGGACAGTTAGCAATCAGCCCCAGCATTTT.

At least ten counts were recorded for this clone. At one of its ends the junction is not consistent with the germline gene, which may arise from a read error. V and J are TRBV7-7 and TRBJ2-5; no definite D call. The CDR3 contains 13 residues. The V gene's germline CDR1 is SSHAT and CDR2 FNYEAQ (reference sequence). The CDR3 sequence: CASSLGRQETQYF. The CDR3 bases are TGTGCTAGCAGCTTGGGCAGGCAAGAGACCCAGTACTTC. Based on the CDR3 plus reference TRBV7-7 and TRBJ2-5, the full variable domain is GAGVSQSPRYKVTKRGQDVTLRCDPISSHATLYWYQQALGQGPEFLTYFNYEAQPDKSGLPSDRFSAERPEGSISTLTIQRTEQRDSAMYRCASSLGRQETQYFGPGTRLLVL.

A few counts support this clone. This sequence joins TRBV9 and TRBJ2-1; the D gene is possibly TRBD1 (7 bases). Germline CDR1 reads SGDLS; CDR2 reads YYNGEE. CDR3 length: 16 amino acids. V lost 2 bases and J 7 bases, leaving 19 bases between the germline ends. CDR3 DNA: TGTGCCAGCAGCGTTACGGACAGGAGGGGGAGGAATGAGCAGTTCTTC. It is translated as CASSVTDRRGRNEQFF.

This clone was seen ten or more times. The chain is built from TRBV5-1 and TRBJ1-5; weak D call: TRBD1 (5 bases). Germline values: CDR1 SGHRS, CDR2 YFSETQ. The CDR3 runs to 14 residues. The ends were cut back, 4 bases at V and 5 bases at J, with 13 bases in the middle. The CDR3 loop is CASSPSGTHQPQHF. The CDR3 nucleotides are TGCGCCAGCAGCCCCTCCGGGACTCATCAGCCCCAGCATTTT.

This clone came up many times. This chain joins TRBV2 and TRBJ2-3; possible D gene TRBD1, 8 bases. The germline V gene has CDR1 SNHLY and CDR2 FYNNEI. This CDR3 is 16 amino acids long. Trimming stripped 8 bases from V and 4 bases from J, with 22 bases between. CDR3 in DNA: TGTGCCAGCGATACAGAGCGGGACAGGACCCCAGATACGCAGTATTTT. This encodes CASDTERDRTPDTQYF.

This clone was seen ten or more times. The chain joins TRBV29-1 to TRBJ2-5, with D maybe TRBD1 (6 bases). Trimming shortened V by 3 bases and J by 0 bases, and 8 bases separated the two germline ends. The CDR3 runs 13 residues. Germline V gives CDR1 SQVTM, CDR2 ANQGSEA. The CDR3 bases are TGCAGCGTTGAGGGGGACAACCAAGAGACCCAGTACTTC. Translating it yields CSVEGDNQETQYF.

There are many counts of this clone. The chain combines TRBV12-5 with TRBJ2-2; D may be TRBD2 (5 bases). The CDR3 runs to 12 residues. The V gene's germline CDR1 is LGHNT and CDR2 FRNRAP. V was trimmed by 4 bases and J by 7 bases, leaving 7 bases between them. Here the CDR3 reads CASGSGNGELFF. CDR3 DNA: TGTGCTAGTGGTTCGGGGAACGGGGAGCTGTTTTTT. Full variable domain (outside the CDR3, taken from reference TRBV12-5 and TRBJ2-2): DARVTQTPRHKVTEMGQEVTMRCQPILGHNTVFWYRQTMMQGLELLAYFRNRAPLDDSGMPKDRFSAEMPDATLATLKIQPSEPRDSAVYFCASGSGNGELFFGEGSRLTVL.